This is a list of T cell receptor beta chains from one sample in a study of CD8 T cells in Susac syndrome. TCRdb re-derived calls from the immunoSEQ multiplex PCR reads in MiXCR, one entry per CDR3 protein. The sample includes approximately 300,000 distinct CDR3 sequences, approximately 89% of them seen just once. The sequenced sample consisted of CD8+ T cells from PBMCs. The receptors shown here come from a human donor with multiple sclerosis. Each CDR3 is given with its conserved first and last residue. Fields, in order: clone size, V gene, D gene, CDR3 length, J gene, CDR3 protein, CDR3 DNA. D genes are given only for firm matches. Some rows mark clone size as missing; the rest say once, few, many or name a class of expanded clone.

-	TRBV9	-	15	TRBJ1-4	CASSVTGATNEKLFF	TGTGCCAGCAGCGTCACGGGTGCAACTAATGAAAAACTGTTTTTT
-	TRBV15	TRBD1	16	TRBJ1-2	CATSGHRGQGDYGYTF	TGTGCCACCAGCGGCCACCGCGGACAGGGTGACTATGGCTACACCTTC
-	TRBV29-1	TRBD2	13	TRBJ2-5	CSVRGGTRFTQYF	TGCAGCGTTCGGGGGGGAACCAGGTTTACCCAGTACTTC
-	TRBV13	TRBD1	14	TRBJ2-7	CASSPRDRNYEQYF	TGTGCCAGCAGCCCTAGGGACAGGAACTACGAGCAGTACTTC
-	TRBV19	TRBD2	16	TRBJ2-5	CASSIGTRGSGLTQYF	TGTGCCAGTAGTATAGGGACTAGGGGTTCAGGATTGACCCAGTACTTC
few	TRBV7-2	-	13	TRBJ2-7	CASSGVMRPEQYF	TGTGCCAGCAGCGGGGTAATGAGGCCCGAGCAGTACTTC
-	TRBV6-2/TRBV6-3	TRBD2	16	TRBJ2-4	CASSSDTTSGLHIQYF	TGTGCCAGCAGTTCGGATACAACTAGCGGACTACACATTCAGTACTTC
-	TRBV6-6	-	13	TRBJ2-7	CASTPERSYEQYF	TGTGCCAGCACCCCGGAACGGTCCTACGAGCAGTACTTC
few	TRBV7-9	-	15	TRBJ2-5	CASSPGLGDQETQYF	TGTGCCAGCAGCCCGGGCCTCGGGGACCAAGAGACCCAGTACTTC
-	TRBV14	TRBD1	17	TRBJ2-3	CASSQESDFGTEDTQYF	TGTGCCAGCAGCCAAGAATCGGATTTCGGGACAGAAGATACGCAGTATTTT
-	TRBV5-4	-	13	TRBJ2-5	CASSLGQQGSQYF	TGTGCCAGCAGCTTGGGACAACAAGGGTCCCAGTACTTC
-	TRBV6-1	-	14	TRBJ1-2	CASSQGLGDYGYTF	TGTGCCAGCAGTCAGGGTTTGGGGGACTATGGCTACACCTTC
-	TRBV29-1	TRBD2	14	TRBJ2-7	CSVDGLAGGYEQYF	TGCAGCGTTGATGGACTAGCGGGGGGTTACGAGCAGTACTTC
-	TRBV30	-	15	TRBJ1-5	CAWSVPGGHNQPQHF	TGTGCCTGGAGTGTTCCGGGGGGACACAATCAGCCCCAGCATTTT
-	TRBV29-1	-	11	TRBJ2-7	CSVITLGEQYF	TGCAGCGTTATTACCCTGGGGGAGCAGTACTTC
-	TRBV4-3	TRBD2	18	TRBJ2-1	CASSQDRASGGDYNEQFF	TGCGCCAGCAGCCAAGATAGGGCTAGCGGGGGCGACTACAATGAGCAGTTCTTC
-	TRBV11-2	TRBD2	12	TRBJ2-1	CATSGSIYEQFF	TGTGCCACTAGCGGGAGTATCTATGAGCAGTTCTTC
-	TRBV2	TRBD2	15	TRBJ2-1	CATQALAGGPREQFF	TGTGCCACCCAGGCCCTAGCGGGAGGGCCACGTGAGCAGTTCTTC
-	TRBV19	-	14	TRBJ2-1	CASSVGLTYNEQFF	TGTGCCAGTAGCGTAGGGTTGACCTACAATGAGCAGTTCTTC
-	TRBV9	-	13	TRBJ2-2	CASSVVTSGELFF	TGTGCCAGCAGCGTAGTAACCTCCGGGGAGCTGTTTTTT
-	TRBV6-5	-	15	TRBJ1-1	CASSYQPFTPTEAFF	TGTGCCAGCAGTTACCAACCCTTCACGCCAACAGAAGCTTTCTTT
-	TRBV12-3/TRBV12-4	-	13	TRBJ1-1	CASSFRGHTEAFF	TGTGCCAGCAGTTTCAGGGGTCACACTGAAGCTTTCTTT
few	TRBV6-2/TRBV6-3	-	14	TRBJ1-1	CASSLSDGNTEAFF	TGTGCCAGCAGCCTTTCGGACGGTAACACTGAAGCTTTCTTT
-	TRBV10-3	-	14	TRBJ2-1	CAISEASGANEQFF	TGTGCCATCAGTGAGGCCTCAGGGGCCAATGAGCAGTTCTTC
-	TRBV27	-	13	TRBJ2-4	CASSSTGTNIQYF	TGTGCCAGCAGTTCCACCGGGACAAACATTCAGTACTTC
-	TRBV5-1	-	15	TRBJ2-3	CASSFRGGPTDTQYF	TGCGCCAGCAGCTTCCGAGGAGGGCCGACAGATACGCAGTATTTT
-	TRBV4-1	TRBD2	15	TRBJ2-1	CASSPLIAGVGEQFF	TGCGCCAGCAGCCCATTAATAGCGGGGGTGGGTGAGCAGTTCTTC
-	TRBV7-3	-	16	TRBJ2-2	CASSLTPGPNTGELFF	TGTGCCAGCAGCTTAACCCCAGGGCCGAACACCGGGGAGCTGTTTTTT
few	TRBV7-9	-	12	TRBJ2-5	CASRGGRETQYF	TGTGCCAGCAGGGGAGGCCGGGAGACCCAGTACTTC
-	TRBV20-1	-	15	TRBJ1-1	CSARDRGTPSYEAFF	TGCAGTGCTAGAGATAGGGGGACACCTAGCTATGAAGCTTTCTTT
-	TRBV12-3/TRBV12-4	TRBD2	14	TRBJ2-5	CASGLAGAGETQYF	TGTGCCAGCGGACTAGCGGGAGCAGGAGAGACCCAGTACTTC
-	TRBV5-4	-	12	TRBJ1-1	CASSILDSEAFF	TGTGCCAGCAGCATCCTTGACAGTGAAGCTTTCTTT
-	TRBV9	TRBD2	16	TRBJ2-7	CASSVYIAGGFYEQYF	TGTGCCAGCAGCGTATATATAGCGGGAGGATTCTACGAGCAGTACTTC
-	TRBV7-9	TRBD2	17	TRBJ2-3	CASSLSLAGLITDTQYF	TGTGCCAGCAGCTTGTCACTAGCGGGACTGATCACAGATACGCAGTATTTT
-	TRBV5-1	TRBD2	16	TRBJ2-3	CASSLDPTSRTDTQYF	TGCGCCAGCAGCTTGGACCCGACTAGCCGTACAGATACGCAGTATTTT
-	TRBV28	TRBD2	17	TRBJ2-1	CASSPLKLAGVVNEQFF	TGTGCCAGCAGTCCCCTAAAACTAGCGGGGGTGGTGAATGAGCAGTTCTTC
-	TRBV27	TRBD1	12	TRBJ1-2	CATATGGYGYTF	TGTGCCACCGCGACAGGGGGCTATGGCTACACCTTC
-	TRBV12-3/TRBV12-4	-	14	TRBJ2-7	CASSGTYPSYEQYF	TGTGCCAGCAGTGGGACTTACCCTTCCTACGAGCAGTACTTC
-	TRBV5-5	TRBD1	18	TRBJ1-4	CASSDPGQGIATNEKLFF	TGTGCCAGCAGCGACCCGGGACAGGGCATTGCAACTAATGAAAAACTGTTTTTT
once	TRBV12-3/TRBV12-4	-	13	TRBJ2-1	CASTRGRADEQFF	TGTGCCAGCACCAGGGGGAGGGCGGATGAGCAGTTCTTC
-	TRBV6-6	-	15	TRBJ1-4	CASSYLGAGDEKLFF	TGTGCCAGCAGTTACCTGGGGGCGGGGGATGAAAAACTGTTTTTT
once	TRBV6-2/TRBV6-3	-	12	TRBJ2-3	CASSYGLDTQYF	TGTGCCAGCAGTTACGGGCTAGATACGCAGTATTTT
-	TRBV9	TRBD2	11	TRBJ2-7	CASSDGTSPYF	TGTGCCAGCAGCGACGGGACTAGCCCGTACTTC
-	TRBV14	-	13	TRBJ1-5	CASSLYGGQPQHF	TGTGCCAGCAGCCTTTACGGTGGCCAGCCCCAGCATTTT
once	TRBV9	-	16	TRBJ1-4	CASSVDPDTTNEKLFF	TGTGCCAGCAGCGTAGATCCCGACACAACTAATGAAAAACTGTTTTTT
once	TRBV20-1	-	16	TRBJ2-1	CSAPSRDGGVYNEQFF	TGCAGTGCTCCGAGCCGGGACGGCGGAGTCTACAATGAGCAGTTCTTC
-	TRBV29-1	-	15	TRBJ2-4	CSVEGGPLAKNIQYF	TGCAGCGTTGAAGGGGGGCCCTTAGCCAAAAACATTCAGTACTTC
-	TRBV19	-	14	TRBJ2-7	CASSMVAGVYEQYF	TGTGCCAGTAGTATGGTGGCAGGGGTCTACGAGCAGTACTTC
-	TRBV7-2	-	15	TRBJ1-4	CASSLAGGPNEKLFF	TGTGCCAGCAGCTTAGCAGGAGGGCCTAATGAAAAACTGTTTTTT
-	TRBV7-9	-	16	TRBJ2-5	CASSLARQGPQETQYF	TGTGCCAGCAGCTTAGCTCGTCAGGGACCCCAAGAGACCCAGTACTTC
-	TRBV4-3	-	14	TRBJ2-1	CASSHLQAADEQFF	TGCGCCAGCAGCCACCTACAGGCTGCCGACGAGCAGTTCTTC